This entry lists 13 T cell receptor beta chains sequenced from one sample in a study of T cell responses to AZD1222 COVID-19 vaccine. The repertoire was sequenced with immunoSEQ multiplex PCR; TCRdb's copy has only in-frame clones and lacks some. The table shows some 120,000 clones, with 88% occurring only once. This specimen consisted of peripheral blood, obtained on day 0 of MenACWY control vaccination. All receptors derive from an adult in good health.

The J gene is TRBJ1-1, the V gene TRBV6-5, with TRBD1 as a possible D gene (5 bases). CDR3 length equals 13 residues. Germline lookup yields CDR1 MNHEY and CDR2 SVGAGI. Between the trimmed V and J ends, which lost 5 bases and 1 base, there was a span of 8 bases. The chain's CDR3 is CASSTGGNTEAFF. The CDR3 DNA reads as TGTGCCAGCAGTACTGGGGGGAACACTGAAGCTTTCTTT.

V is TRBV4-1 and J is TRBJ1-5, with D tentatively TRBD1 (6 bases). The V gene lost 4 bases and the J gene lost 0 bases, with 10 bases spanning the gap. Germline V lookup: CDR1 MGHRA, CDR2 YSYEKL. This CDR3 has 15 amino acids. For the CDR3, the DNA is TGCGCCAGCAGCCGGGGACATTATAGCAATCAGCCCCAGCATTTT. Translating it yields CASSRGHYSNQPQHF.

V and J are TRBV3-1 (or the pseudogene TRBV3-2) and TRBJ2-1; 13 bases fit TRBD2. V lost 1 base to trimming and J lost 9 bases; unmatched junction nucleotides: 3. The CDR3 runs to 15 residues. CDR1 and CDR2 from the germline V gene are LGHDT and YNNKEL (reference sequence). The chain's CDR3 is CASSQAGLAGAEQFF. The DNA of the CDR3 is TGTGCCAGCAGCCAAGCAGGACTAGCGGGAGCTGAGCAGTTCTTC.

DNA of the CDR3: TGTGCCAGCAGTTACCGTGCGGGACGAGATACGCAGTATTTT. Amino acids: CASSYRAGRDTQYF. The chain uses TRBV6-2 or TRBV6-3 and TRBJ2-3, with a possible D match to TRBD2 (6 bases). The CDR3 covers 14 residues. Looked up from germline, CDR1 is MNHEY and CDR2 is SVGEGT. Trimming left V 2 bases short and J 5 bases short, with 11 bases between.

The chain recombines TRBV7-9 with TRBJ1-1; the D is unclear. V dropped 3 bases and J dropped 5 bases, with 10 bases sitting between them. The CDR3 has 13 residues. Germline loops: CDR1 SEHNR, CDR2 FQNEAQ (reference sequence). The CDR3 region has the DNA TGTGCCAGCAGCTTCGAGCCCTCGACTGAAGCTTTCTTT. Its protein is CASSFEPSTEAFF.

The chain is built from TRBV18 and TRBJ2-7; TRBD2 agrees at 8 bases. CDR1 and CDR2 (germline): KGHSH, LQKENI. V dropped 0 bases and J dropped 6; count of bases not matched to a gene: 10. The CDR3 consists of 16 residues. The CDR3 spells CASSPPSSGRGAEQYF. The DNA of the CDR3 is TGTGCCAGCTCACCACCGTCCAGCGGGAGAGGCGCCGAGCAGTACTTC.

This clone was observed once. The rearrangement uses TRBV11-2 and TRBJ2-2; 8 positions agree with TRBD1. The CDR3 contains 13 residues. Germline CDR1 is SGHAT and CDR2 is FQNNGV. Trimming at V came to 5 bases and at J to 6 bases, leaving 2 bases not matched to a gene. The CDR3 loop is CASSKQGAGELFF. CDR3 DNA sequence: TGTGCCAGCAGCAAACAGGGGGCCGGGGAGCTGTTTTTT.

The CDR3 DNA reads as TGTGCCAGCAGCCTGTCCCGGACCTCCCGGGGGAGAAACTATGGCTACACCTTC. Protein sequence: CASSLSRTSRGRNYGYTF. The gene calls are TRBV7-2 and TRBJ1-2, with a possible D match to TRBD1 (5 bases). The germline V gene has CDR1 SGHTA and CDR2 FQGNSA. V was cut by 5 bases and J by 2 bases, with 24 bases left in between. This CDR3 region has 18 residues.

The chain recombines TRBV5-1 with TRBJ1-4; 12 bases align to TRBD1. Germline V CDR1 and CDR2: SGHRS, YFSETQ. This CDR3 spans 17 amino acids. Trimming at V came to 4 bases and at J to 12 bases, leaving 16 bases not matched to a gene. In nucleotides, the CDR3 is TGCGCCAGCAGCCACCAACCGGGACAGGGGGCCATTCTTGAACTGTTTTTT. It encodes CASSHQPGQGAILELFF. The variable domain in full, completed from reference TRBV5-1 and TRBJ1-4, reads KAGVTQTPRYLIKTRGQQVTLSCSPISGHRSVSWYQQTPGQGLQFLFEYFSETQRNKGNFPGRFSGRQFSNSRSEMNVSTLELGDSALYLCASSHQPGQGAILELFFGSGTQLSVL.

The chain joins TRBV27 to TRBJ2-5, with no clear D. The CDR3 loop spans 14 amino acids. V gave up 3 bases and J gave up 5 bases, with 13 bases separating them. The germline gives CDR1 MNHEY, CDR2 SMNVEV (reference sequence). CDR3 protein: CASSFGSAPETQYF. CDR3 DNA sequence: TGTGCCAGCAGTTTCGGTTCCGCTCCGGAGACCCAGTACTTC.

This clone was found once. This chain joins TRBV24-1 and TRBJ2-3, with 9 nucleotides matching TRBD2. CDR1 KGHDR and CDR2 SFDVKD come from the germline V gene. V lost 0 bases, J lost 8 bases, and 8 bases stayed unmatched. The CDR3 runs to 16 residues. CDR3 in DNA: TGTGCCACCAGTGATTTGGTAGCGGGGGCCGGTGTTACGCAGTATTTT. Residues: CATSDLVAGAGVTQYF.

This chain uses TRBV10-2 with TRBJ2-3; D possibly corresponds to TRBD2 (6 bases). Trimming took off 6 bases at V and 0 bases at J, with 19 bases between the two ends. CDR1 and CDR2 from the germline V gene are WSHSY and SAAADI. There are 17 residues in the CDR3. The CDR3 protein is CASRPPGLIHSTDTQYF. In DNA form, the CDR3 reads TGCGCCAGCAGACCACCGGGACTTATCCATAGCACAGATACGCAGTATTTT.

The chain is built from TRBV9 and TRBJ2-2; 8 bases line up with TRBD2. This CDR3 is 19 amino acids long. Per germline, CDR1 SGDLS and CDR2 YYNGEE. V was pared by 0 bases and J by 1 base, with 11 bases of the junction left unmatched. The CDR3 sequence: CASSVAGGRSGMNTGELFF. The CDR3 DNA is TGTGCCAGCAGCGTAGCCGGGGGGCGTAGCGGGATGAACACCGGGGAGCTGTTTTTT.